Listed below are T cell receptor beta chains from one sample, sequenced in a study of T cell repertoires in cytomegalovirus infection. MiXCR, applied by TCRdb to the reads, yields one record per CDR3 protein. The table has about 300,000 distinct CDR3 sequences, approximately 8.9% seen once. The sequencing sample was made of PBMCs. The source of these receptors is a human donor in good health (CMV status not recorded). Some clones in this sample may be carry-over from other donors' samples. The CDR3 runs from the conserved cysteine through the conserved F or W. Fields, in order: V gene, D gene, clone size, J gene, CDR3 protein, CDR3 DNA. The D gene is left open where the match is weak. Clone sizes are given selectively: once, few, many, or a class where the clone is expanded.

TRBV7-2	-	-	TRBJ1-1	CASRLTGTWGTEAFF	TGTGCCAGCAGGCTGACCGGGACATGGGGCACTGAAGCTTTCTTT
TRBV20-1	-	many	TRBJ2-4	CSAQGPEKNIQYF	TGCAGTGCCCAGGGACCAGAGAAAAACATTCAGTACTTC
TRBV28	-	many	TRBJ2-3	CASSPAGRWTQYF	TGTGCCAGCAGTCCAGCAGGCAGATGGACGCAGTATTTT
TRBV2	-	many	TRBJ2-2	CASRLSNTGELFF	TGTGCCAGCAGACTTTCGAACACCGGGGAGCTGTTTTTT
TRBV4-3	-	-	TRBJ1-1	CASSQVLGLYTEAFF	TGCGCCAGCAGCCAAGTGCTGGGTCTCTACACTGAAGCTTTCTTT
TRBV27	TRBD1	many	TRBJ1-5	CASSLGTENQPQHF	TGTGCCAGCAGTCTCGGGACAGAAAATCAGCCCCAGCATTTT
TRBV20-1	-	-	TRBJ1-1	CSAKDTEAFF	TGCAGTGCCAAGGACACAGAAGCTTTCTTT
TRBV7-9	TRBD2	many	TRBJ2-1	CASSLWRGTSGDNEQFF	TGTGCCAGCAGCTTGTGGAGGGGGACTAGCGGAGACAATGAGCAGTTCTTC
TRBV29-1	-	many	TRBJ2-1	CSVEHTLSYNEQFF	TGCAGCGTTGAGCACACCCTCTCCTACAATGAGCAGTTCTTC
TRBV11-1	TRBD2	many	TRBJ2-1	CASSRHKGTSVYPNEQFF	TGTGCCAGCAGCCGGCATAAGGGGACTAGCGTTTACCCCAATGAGCAGTTCTTC
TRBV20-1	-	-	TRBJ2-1	CSASRQYNEQFF	TGCAGTGCAAGCCGACAATACAATGAGCAGTTCTTC
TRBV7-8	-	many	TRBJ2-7	CASTPSLGYEQYF	TGTGCCAGCACCCCTTCGCTGGGCTACGAGCAGTACTTC
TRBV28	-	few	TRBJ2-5	CAGGAGLETQYF	TGTGCCGGAGGGGCGGGGTTAGAGACCCAGTACTTC
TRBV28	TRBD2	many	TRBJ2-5	CASSLLSGGETQYF	TGTGCCAGCAGTTTGCTGTCGGGGGGGGAGACCCAGTACTTC
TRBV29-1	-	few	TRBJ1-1	CSVLDIAEAFF	TGCAGCGTTTTAGACATTGCTGAAGCTTTCTTT
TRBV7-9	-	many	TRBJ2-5	CASSWILETQYF	TGTGCCAGCAGCTGGATATTGGAGACCCAGTACTTC
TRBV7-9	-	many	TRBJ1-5	CASSSTLSSQPQHF	TGTGCCAGCAGCTCGACCCTTTCCAGTCAGCCCCAGCATTTT
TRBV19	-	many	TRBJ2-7	CASSSSSSGTYEQYF	TGTGCCAGTAGTTCAAGTTCCTCCGGGACCTACGAGCAGTACTTC
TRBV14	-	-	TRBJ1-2	CASSQDHPSLQGGYGYTF	TGTGCCAGCAGCCAAGATCATCCGTCCCTACAGGGCGGCTATGGCTACACCTTC
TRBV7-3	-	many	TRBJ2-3	CASSHTIRPTDTQYF	TGTGCCAGCAGCCATACGATCAGACCCACAGATACGCAGTATTTT
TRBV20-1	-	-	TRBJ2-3	CSARDLRAGDTQYF	TGCAGTGCTAGAGATCTGAGGGCAGGGGATACGCAGTATTTT
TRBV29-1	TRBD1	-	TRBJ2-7	CSVVGQGTYEQYF	TGCAGCGTTGTGGGACAGGGAACCTACGAGCAGTACTTC
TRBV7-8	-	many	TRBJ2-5	CASSVGPPHYRETQYF	TGTGCCAGCAGCGTGGGACCGCCACACTACCGAGAGACCCAGTACTTC
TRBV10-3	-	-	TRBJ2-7	CAIRGLGGYEQYF	TGTGCCATCAGGGGTTTAGGGGGTTACGAGCAGTACTTC
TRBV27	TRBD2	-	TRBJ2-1	CASSGGFSYNEQFF	TGTGCCAGCAGCGGGGGGTTTTCCTACAATGAGCAGTTCTTC
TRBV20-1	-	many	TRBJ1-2	CSARDRENYGYTF	TGCAGTGCCAGAGACAGAGAGAACTATGGCTACACCTTC
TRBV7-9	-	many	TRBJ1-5	CASSEGQKTYSNQPQHF	TGTGCCAGCAGCGAAGGACAGAAGACCTATAGCAATCAGCCCCAGCATTTT
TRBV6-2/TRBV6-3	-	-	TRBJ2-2	CASSQRQSGELFF	TGTGCCAGCAGTCAAAGACAGTCCGGGGAGCTGTTTTTT